This T cell receptor (beta chain) was profiled in a study of T-cell memory formation after mild COVID-19. Whole-study context: The study found TCR clusters largely donor specific.

V lost 0 bases, J lost 3 bases, and 4 bases stayed unmatched. The length of the CDR3 is 15 residues. Germline V gene sequence: CDR1 SGHDT, CDR2 YYEEEE. TCRalpha and TCRbeta libraries used 5'RACE with constant-segment primers and UMIs. Via MiXCR, TCRdb re-called the 5' RACE reads, giving one row per CDR3 protein. Among approximately 60,000 distinct CDR3 sequences listed, about 10% were seen once. This clonotype was counted only a few times. What was sequenced was PBMCs or a T cell subset sorted from them (not recorded which). The sequence was collected from a man younger than 35 who had mild COVID-19 (a few samples of this study predate the infection). Cell type and time point are not known. The chain combines TRBV5-6 with TRBJ2-7; 9 bases are shared with TRBD2. The CDR3 DNA is TGTGCCAGCAGCTTGGGGATAGCGGGGGACTACGAGCAGTACTTC. Its protein is CASSLGIAGDYEQYF.